The present TCR beta chain was sequenced within a study of post-analysis software for immune sequencing data. About the research overall: The patients showed relapsing-remitting, secondary progressive and progressive-relapsing multiple sclerosis courses. Regarding the study as a whole: Controls showed significantly higher normalized Chao1 diversity than did multiple sclerosis patients. F measure grouped same-batch samples tightly together. Five or six TRBV segments, TRBV5-6, TRBV5-1 and TRBV20-1 among them, were found more frequent in patients than controls.

Details on this clonotype: What it binds is unknown.

TCR beta libraries were prepared from cDNA with unique molecular identifiers. There were about 1 to 10 million T cells, and 450,000 to 550,000 cDNA molecules came from them. From the PCR reads, TCRdb called clonotypes with MiXCR, one entry per CDR3 protein. The sample includes some 450,000 distinct CDR3 sequences, roughly 45% of them seen just once. From germline, CDR1 is DFQATT and CDR2 SNEGSKA (reference sequence). This CDR3 is built from 15 residues. V gave up 0 bases and J gave up 3 bases; unmatched junction bases: 3. This clonotype was obtained from a girl between 5 and 17 years old with multiple sclerosis. The chain recombines TRBV20-1 with TRBJ2-3; 10 bases are shared with TRBD2. The sample taken for sequencing was blood. The CDR3 nucleotides read TGCAGTGCTAGAGAGTCTAGCGGGAGAACAGATACGCAGTATTTT. Amino acids: CSARESSGRTDTQYF.